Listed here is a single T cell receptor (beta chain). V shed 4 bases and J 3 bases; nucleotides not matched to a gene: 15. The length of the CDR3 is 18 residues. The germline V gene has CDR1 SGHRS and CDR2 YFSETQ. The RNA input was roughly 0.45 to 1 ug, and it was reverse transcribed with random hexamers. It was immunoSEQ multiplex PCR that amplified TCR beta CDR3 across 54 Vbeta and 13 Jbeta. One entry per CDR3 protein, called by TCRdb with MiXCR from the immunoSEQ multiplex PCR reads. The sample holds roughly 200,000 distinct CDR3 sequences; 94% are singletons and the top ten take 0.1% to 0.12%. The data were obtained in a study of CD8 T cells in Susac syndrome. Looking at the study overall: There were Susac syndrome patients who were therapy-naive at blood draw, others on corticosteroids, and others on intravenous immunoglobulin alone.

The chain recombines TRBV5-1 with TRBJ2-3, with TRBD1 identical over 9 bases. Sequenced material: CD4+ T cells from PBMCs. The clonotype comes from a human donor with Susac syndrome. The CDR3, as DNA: TGCGCCAGCAGCGTCGGGACAGGGAACCGCTTAGCGACAGATACGCAGTATTTT. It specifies CASSVGTGNRLATDTQYF. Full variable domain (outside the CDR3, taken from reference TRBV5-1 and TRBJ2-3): KAGVTQTPRYLIKTRGQQVTLSCSPISGHRSVSWYQQTPGQGLQFLFEYFSETQRNKGNFPGRFSGRQFSNSRSEMNVSTLELGDSALYLCASSVGTGNRLATDTQYFGPGTRLTVL.